This TCR beta chain is from a study of beta chain features in type 1 diabetes. The study's findings and limits: A greater similarity of naive, central memory and Treg TCRB repertoires was seen among patients than among healthy donors. Shortening that was moderate but significant affected the TCRB CDR3s of Type 1 diabetes patients in all four CD4+ subsets. In cDNA sequencing, cells with high TCR expression could be over-represented.

At least ten counts were recorded for this clone. Its antigen is not known. The CDR3 is 15 amino acids. Per the germline V gene, CDR1 is MNHEY and CDR2 is SVGAGI. V was trimmed by 4 bases and J by 1 base, leaving 13 bases between them. Isolated RNA was reverse transcribed in full, so expressed TCRB transcripts were sequenced. Libraries were prepared by immunoSEQ multiplex PCR; TCRdb keeps only in-frame clonotypes and omits some of them. In the table there are about 320,000 clones, 14% of which are singletons. Via the markers CD45RO/CCR7/CD25/CD127/CD95/CD27, stem cell-like memory, regulatory, central memory and naive CD4+ cells were sorted.

The clonotype was recovered from a man aged 25-40 years in good health. The J gene is TRBJ1-1, the V gene TRBV6-5; D gene uncertain. The sample was central memory CD4+ T cells from blood. CDR3 DNA: TGTGCCAGCAGTTTTTCGCTACTTGGGAACACTGAAGCTTTCTTT. It is translated as CASSFSLLGNTEAFF.